This record looks at one T cell receptor (beta chain) sequence and its context. Its antigen is undetermined. Both 60 Vbeta primers and 13 Jbeta primers went into the PCR. Assay: immunoSEQ multiplex PCR; the TCRdb copy retains only in-frame clones and omits some. Of tens of thousands of clones detected, 72% appear once; the ten largest clones hold 9.5% to 13%. This sample is part of a study of cytomegalovirus exposure and HLA in healthy donors. Regarding the study as a whole: Later, TCR association rates were found to vary by HLA locus, highest for DRB1 and lowest for HLA-C.

Material: PBMCs. This sequence originates from a woman aged 40 to 55 in good health and CMV-seropositive.

CDR3 nucleotides: TGTGCCAGCAGCTCTCCGGGACAGGGGGTCCGCGGTACGCAGTATTTT. Translation gives CASSSPGQGVRGTQYF. This chain connects TRBV7-2 to TRBJ2-3; 11 nucleotides match TRBD1. Trimming removed 4 bases from V and 8 bases from J; junction bases left unmatched: 11. Germline CDR1 and CDR2: SGHTA and FQGNSA. CDR3 length: 16 residues.